The following is a T cell receptor (beta chain) sequence with its context. Its cognate antigen is unknown. The data originate from a study of long-term antiretroviral therapy in people with HIV. Notes on the study in general: The data indicate that diversity increased after ART but remained below transplant donor controls.

V was cut by 4 bases and J by 0 bases, with 11 bases left in between. This CDR3 region has 15 residues. CDR1 is SGHNT and CDR2 is YYREEE in the germline V gene (reference sequence). The libraries were made with immunoSEQ v3.0 at survey level. Sequencing was designed to cover about 35,000-55,000 T-cell genomes in each sample. The table came from immunoSEQ multiplex PCR; TCRdb's copy has only in-frame clones and leaves some out. Here the sample spans around 20,000 clones, 79% being singletons. Specimen: unsorted PBMCs, collected at the start of antiretroviral therapy, before treatment. The clonotype originates from a man aged 18 to 30 with HIV. The V gene is TRBV5-4, the J gene TRBJ2-1; D gene uncertain. The CDR3 bases are TGTGCCAGCAGCCCAGACCAAAGCTCCTACAATGAGCAGTTCTTC. Residues: CASSPDQSSYNEQFF. Based on the CDR3 plus reference TRBV5-4 and TRBJ2-1, the full variable domain is ETGVTQSPTHLIKTRGQQVTLRCSSQSGHNTVSWYQQALGQGPQFIFQYYREEENGRGNFPPRFSGLQFPNYSSELNVNALELDDSALYLCASSPDQSSYNEQFFGPGTRLTVL.